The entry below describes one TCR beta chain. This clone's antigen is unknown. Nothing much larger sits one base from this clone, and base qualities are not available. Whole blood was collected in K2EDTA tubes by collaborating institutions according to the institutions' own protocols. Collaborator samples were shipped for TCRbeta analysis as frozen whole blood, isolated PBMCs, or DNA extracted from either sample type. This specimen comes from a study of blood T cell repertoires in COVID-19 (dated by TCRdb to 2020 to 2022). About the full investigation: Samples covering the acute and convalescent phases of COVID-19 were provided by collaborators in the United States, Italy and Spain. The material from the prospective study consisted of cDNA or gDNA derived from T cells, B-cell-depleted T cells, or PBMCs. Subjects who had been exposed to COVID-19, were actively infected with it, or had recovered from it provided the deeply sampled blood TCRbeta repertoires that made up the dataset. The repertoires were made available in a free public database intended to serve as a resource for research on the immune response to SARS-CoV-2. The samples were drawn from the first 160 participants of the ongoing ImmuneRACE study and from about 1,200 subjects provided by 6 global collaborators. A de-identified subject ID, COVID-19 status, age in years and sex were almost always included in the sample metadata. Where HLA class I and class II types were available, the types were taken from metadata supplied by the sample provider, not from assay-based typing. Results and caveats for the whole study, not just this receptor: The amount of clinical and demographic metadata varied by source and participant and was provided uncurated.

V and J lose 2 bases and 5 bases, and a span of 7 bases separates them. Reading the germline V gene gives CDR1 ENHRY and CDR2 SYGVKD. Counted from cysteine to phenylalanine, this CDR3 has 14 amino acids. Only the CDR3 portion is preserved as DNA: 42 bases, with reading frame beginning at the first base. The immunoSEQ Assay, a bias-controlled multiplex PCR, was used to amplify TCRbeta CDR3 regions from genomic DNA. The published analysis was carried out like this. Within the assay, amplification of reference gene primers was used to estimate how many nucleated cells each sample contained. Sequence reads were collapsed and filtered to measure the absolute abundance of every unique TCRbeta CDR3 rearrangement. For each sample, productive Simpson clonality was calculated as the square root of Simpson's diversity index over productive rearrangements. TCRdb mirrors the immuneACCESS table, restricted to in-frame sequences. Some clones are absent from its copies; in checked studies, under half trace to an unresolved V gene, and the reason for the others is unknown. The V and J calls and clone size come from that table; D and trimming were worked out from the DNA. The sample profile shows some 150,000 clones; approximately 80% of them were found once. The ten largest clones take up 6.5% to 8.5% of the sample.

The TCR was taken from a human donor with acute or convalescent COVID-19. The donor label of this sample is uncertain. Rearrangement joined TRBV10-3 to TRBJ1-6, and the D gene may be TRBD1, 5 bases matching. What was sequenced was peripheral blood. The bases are TGTGCCATCAGTGAGACAGGCAATAATTCACCCCTCCACTTT. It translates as CAISETGNNSPLHF.